Each of the 3 T cell receptor beta chains below was sequenced from the same sample in a study of T cell responses to AZD1222 COVID-19 vaccine. The assay was immunoSEQ multiplex PCR, and TCRdb's table has in-frame clones only and misses some. The sample includes approximately 130,000 clones, 75% to 85% of them seen just once. The sequencing here drew on peripheral blood, taken 28 days after the second dose of the MenACWY control vaccine. These TCRs come from an adult who received the MenACWY meningococcal vaccine as a control.

The chain employs TRBV11-2 and TRBJ2-3; 9 positions match TRBD2. CDR1 is SGHAT, CDR2 FQNNGV, per germline. The V gene end was trimmed by 1 base and the J gene end by 10 bases; junction bases not matched to a gene: 12. The CDR3 covers 16 residues. DNA of the CDR3: TGTGCCAGCAGCTTAGGTTTGACTAGCGGCGAGTCGGCGCAGTATTTT. It yields the protein CASSLGLTSGESAQYF.

This clone was observed a few times. J is TRBJ2-6 and V is TRBV11-2; D is perhaps TRBD1 (5 bases). Per the germline V gene, CDR1 is SGHAT and CDR2 is FQNNGV. CDR3 size: 16 residues. Trimming took off 4 bases at V and 4 bases at J, with 14 bases between the two ends. The CDR3 DNA reads TGTGCCAGCAGCTGGAGAAAAGGGGTCGGGGCCAACGTCCTGACTTTC. It is translated as CASSWRKGVGANVLTF.

This chain connects TRBV6-4 to TRBJ1-3; 7 positions match TRBD1. V was clipped by 11 bases and J by 1 base; unmatched bases: 5. The CDR3 loop spans 13 amino acids. CDR1 MRHNA and CDR2 SNTAGT come from the germline V gene. This chain's CDR3 is CAGLTGSGNTIYF. CDR3 nucleotides: TGTGCCGGCTTGACAGGGTCTGGAAACACCATATATTTT.